A single sample is the source of the 12 T cell receptor beta chains below, sequenced in a study of Graves' ophthalmopathy and Graves' hyperthyroidism. The authors amplified TCR beta CDR3 regions from RNA transcripts. HTBI-primed first-round RT-PCR preceded second-round multiplex PCR. From the multiplex PCR reads, TCRdb called clonotypes with MiXCR, one entry per CDR3 protein. The table has hundreds of thousands of distinct CDR3 sequences, roughly 14% seen once. Sequenced sample: peripheral blood. The receptor source for this set is a young woman with stable Graves' hyperthyroidism.

To note about this clonotype: An end of the junction does not agree with germline; a read error may underlie this. The rearrangement uses TRBV6-1 and TRBJ2-4, with D perhaps given as TRBD1 or TRBD2 (6 bases each). Per the germline V gene, CDR1 is MNHNS and CDR2 is SASEGT. The CDR3 is made up of 16 amino acids. The CDR3 sequence is CASSQRGDLAKNIKYF. The CDR3 region has the DNA TGTGCCAGCAGTCAAAGGGGGGATCTAGCCAAAAACATTAAGTACTTC.

This clonotype was found many times. V usage is TRBV20-1 and J usage is TRBJ1-1, with D tentatively TRBD1 (6 bases). This CDR3 region has 14 residues. Germline CDR1 reads DFQATT; CDR2 reads SNEGSKA (reference sequence). Trimming removed 6 bases from V and 4 bases from J, with 18 bases in between. The CDR3 here is CSAPKGGPGTEAFF. The CDR3 region has the DNA TGCAGTGCCCCTAAGGGGGGGCCGGGCACTGAAGCTTTCTTT.

This clonotype was observed many times. The chain employs TRBV5-6 and TRBJ2-5, with D unresolved. CDR3 length: 14 residues. Per germline, CDR1 SGHDT and CDR2 YYEEEE. Trimming pared 4 bases from V and 5 bases from J, leaving 15 bases between. The CDR3 spells CASSRTLDRETQYF. CDR3 bases: TGTGCCAGCAGCAGAACCCTAGATCGCGAGACCCAGTACTTC.

In nucleotides, the CDR3 is TGTGCCAGCAGGCGGACCGGGAACATCTATGGCTACACCTTC. Protein sequence: CASRRTGNIYGYTF. The chain has TRBV6-1 and TRBJ1-2; D gene ambiguous. This CDR3 has 14 amino acids. CDR1 and CDR2 (germline): MNHNS, SASEGT. Trimming took off 6 bases at V and 4 bases at J, with 15 bases between the two ends.

This clonotype was seen many times. The chain has TRBV5-1 and TRBJ1-5; the match to TRBD1 covers 7 bases. There are 15 residues in the CDR3. Germline lookup yields CDR1 SGHRS and CDR2 YFSETQ. With V trimmed by 2 bases and J by 0 bases, 2 bases remained unmatched. The CDR3 region is CASSFGTDSNQPQHF. The DNA of the CDR3 is TGCGCCAGCAGCTTCGGGACAGATAGCAATCAGCCCCAGCATTTT.

This clonotype was detected ten times or more. The rearrangement joins TRBV28 to TRBJ1-5; D is undetermined. Trimming stripped 8 bases from V and 2 bases from J, with 10 bases between. CDR1 MDHEN and CDR2 SYDVKM come from the germline V gene. The CDR3 covers 13 residues. CDR3 sequence reads: CASQDGGNQPQHF. For the CDR3, the DNA is TGTGCCAGCCAGGACGGGGGCAATCAGCCCCAGCATTTT.

This clonotype showed up many times. The CDR3 reads CASSYSPGTGRDEQYF. CDR3 nucleotides: TGTGCCAGCAGTTACAGCCCTGGGACAGGGAGGGACGAGCAGTACTTC. The rearrangement uses TRBV6-2 or TRBV6-3 and TRBJ2-7, with 9 bases identical to TRBD1. This CDR3 has 16 residues. After removal of 2 bases from V and 5 bases from J, the junction contained 10 bases not matched to a gene. CDR1 and CDR2 from the germline V gene are MNHEY and SVGEGT.

This clonotype was seen many times. V gene TRBV24-1 combines with J gene TRBJ2-2; D is possibly TRBD2 (6 bases). CDR1 and CDR2 from the germline V gene are KGHDR and SFDVKD. CDR3 length: 16 amino acids. The V gene lost 4 bases and the J gene lost 3 bases, with 14 bases spanning the gap. CDR3 amino acids: CATSEGTGVYTGELFF. The DNA of the CDR3 is TGTGCCACCAGTGAAGGGACGGGAGTCTACACCGGGGAGCTGTTTTTT.

This clonotype has just a few counts. The rearrangement uses TRBV6-2 or TRBV6-3 and TRBJ2-2; D gene ambiguous. Germline CDR1 and CDR2: MNHEY and SVGEGT. The V and J ends lost 6 bases and 6 bases respectively, with 14 bases between them. CDR3 size: 14 residues. CDR3 region: CASSRVSAPGELFF. The CDR3 DNA is TGTGCCAGCAGCAGAGTCAGCGCCCCCGGGGAGCTGTTTTTT.

There are many counts of this clonotype. The rearrangement uses TRBV7-9 and TRBJ1-1; the D is unclear. Germline CDR1 is SEHNR and CDR2 is FQNEAQ (reference sequence). The CDR3 contains 14 residues. V was clipped by 3 bases and J by 1 base, with 9 bases between them. This CDR3 reads CASSLVIGNTEAFF. CDR3 coding DNA: TGTGCCAGCAGCTTGGTTATTGGGAACACTGAAGCTTTCTTT.

The table lists this clonotype with many counts. The gene calls are TRBV6-5 and TRBJ1-2; no clear D gene. The length of the CDR3 is 13 residues. Trimming shortened V by 7 bases and J by 7 bases, and 16 bases separated the two germline ends. Germline V gene sequence: CDR1 MNHEY, CDR2 SVGAGI. CDR3 DNA: TGTGCCAGCACCCCCCTGAGGAGGCTTGGCTACACCTTC. Its protein product is CASTPLRRLGYTF.

This clonotype was recorded many times. The chain links TRBV29-1 to TRBJ1-2, with a tentative D call TRBD1 (5 bases). The length of the CDR3 is 14 residues. Per germline, CDR1 SQVTM and CDR2 ANQGSEA. V lost 7 bases and J lost 2, with 17 bases in between. Here the CDR3 DNA reads TGCAGCGCCAAGAGGCAGGGAGGAAACTATGGCTACACCTTC. This translates into CSAKRQGGNYGYTF.